This note documents a single T cell receptor beta chain sequence. Antigen unknown. The sample originates from a study of post-analysis software for immune sequencing data. Study outcomes and limitations: Compared with controls, patients showed significantly lower normalized Chao1 diversity. Included in a set of four or five TRBV segments more frequent in patients than controls were TRBV5-6, TRBV5-1 and TRBV20-1.

cDNA libraries for TCR beta contained unique molecular identifiers. Input amounts of 1 to 10 million T cells were used. These gave around 500,000 cDNA molecules, so each molecule approximated one T cell. TCRdb re-called the PCR reads with MiXCR, one entry per CDR3 protein. The sample shows a few hundred thousand distinct CDR3 sequences, around 31% of them seen only once. Germline V CDR1 and CDR2: SEHNR, FQNEAQ (reference sequence). V lost 4 bases and J lost 6; bases outside the gene matches: 9. The CDR3 extends over 15 amino acids. The chain uses TRBV7-9 and TRBJ1-5, with 7 bases identical to TRBD1. Sample: blood. The TCR sequence derives from a girl between 2 and 17 years old with multiple sclerosis. The CDR3 region has the DNA TGTGCCAGCAGCTCCCCCGGGACAGCCAGTCAGCCCCAGCATTTT. This gives the protein CASSSPGTASQPQHF.